This TCR beta chain is drawn from a study of cytomegalovirus exposure and HLA in healthy donors. This CDR3 region has 17 residues. Trimming took 4 bases from V and 3 from J; bases not matched to a gene: 11. Germline V gene data show CDR1 as SGDLS and CDR2 as YYNGEE. This PCR relied on a set of 60 Vbeta primers and 13 Jbeta primers. Sequenced by immunoSEQ multiplex PCR; TCRdb stores in-frame clones only, minus some. In the table there are about 120,000 clones, about three fifths of which are singletons. Findings and limits, study-wide: Immune exposure information available was restricted to CMV serostatus.

Regarding this clone: Its specificity is unknown.

V usage is TRBV9 and J usage is TRBJ2-3; 10 bases map to TRBD1. The sequenced sample consisted of PBMCs. The receptor comes from a woman aged 40-49 years in good health and CMV-seropositive. This CDR3 reads CASSISPGQGSTDTQYF. DNA for the CDR3: TGTGCCAGCAGCATAAGCCCGGGACAGGGGTCGACAGATACGCAGTATTTT.